This entry concerns a single T cell receptor beta chain. This specimen belongs to a study of T cell clonotyping in hematopoietic cell transplantation. This CDR3 has 16 amino acids. V was clipped by 6 bases and J by 3 bases; unmatched bases: 9. Looked up from germline, CDR1 is MDHEN and CDR2 is SYDVKM. The protocol was immunoSEQ multiplex PCR, while the TCRdb copy is restricted to in-frame clones and leaves out a portion. This sample has 3,000 to 4,000 clones, with 60% to 75% found just once. The sample consisted of peripheral blood mononuclear cells, taken 30 days after allogeneic stem cell transplant. The sequence was collected from a male patient aged 40 to 50 who had an allogeneic stem cell transplant from an unrelated donor, so the T cells may come from the graft donor. Some clones in this sample may be carry-over from other donors' samples. The V gene is TRBV28, the J gene TRBJ1-5; 9 nucleotides match TRBD1. CDR3 in DNA: TGTGCCAGCAGACCTTCGACAGGGGGTATCAATCAGCCCCAGCATTTT. This codes for CASRPSTGGINQPQHF.